The 32 T cell receptor beta chains below were found in one sample sequenced in a study of cytomegalovirus exposure and HLA in healthy donors. 13 Jbeta primers and 60 Vbeta primers were used for the PCR. Produced via immunoSEQ multiplex PCR; TCRdb's table is partial and in-frame only. Of over 95,000 clones in the sample, 65% to 80% were seen once. The specimen sequenced was PBMCs. These receptors originate from a man between 40 and 49 years old in good health and CMV-seropositive.

This clone was seen more than once but under ten times. The V call is TRBV6-5, the J call TRBJ1-2, with 7 bases matching TRBD1. This CDR3 spans 13 amino acids. V lost 5 bases, J lost 3 bases, and 3 bases stayed unmatched. Germline V gene data show CDR1 as MNHEY and CDR2 as SVGAGI. CDR3 residues: CASSATGDYGYTF. CDR3 coding DNA: TGTGCCAGCAGTGCCACAGGGGACTATGGCTACACCTTC.

The gene calls are TRBV7-9 and TRBJ2-5; D is perhaps TRBD1 (6 bases). V lost 0 bases, J lost 4 bases, and 18 bases lay in between. The CDR3 is made up of 17 amino acids. From germline, CDR1 is SEHNR and CDR2 FQNEAQ (reference sequence). This CDR3 is CASSLASGASPRETQYF. CDR3 DNA: TGTGCCAGCAGCTTAGCCTCAGGGGCCTCTCCCCGAGAGACCCAGTACTTC.

This chain connects TRBV19 to TRBJ1-3; TRBD1 agrees at 9 bases. J lost 0 bases, V lost 5 bases, and 8 bases had no gene match. Germline CDR1 reads LNHDA; CDR2 reads SQIVND (reference sequence). This CDR3 has 17 amino acids. DNA of the CDR3: TGTGCCAGTAGTGGGCTCAACAGGGGGCTCTCTGGAAACACCATATATTTT. Translated: CASSGLNRGLSGNTIYF.

The J gene is TRBJ2-5, the V gene TRBV29-1; 7 bases align to TRBD2. The CDR3 has 14 amino acids. The V gene end was trimmed by 4 bases and the J gene end by 1 base; junction bases not matched to a gene: 6. From germline, CDR1 is SQVTM and CDR2 ANQGSEA. CDR3 residues: CSVVDLAAQETQYF. CDR3 coding DNA: TGCAGCGTTGTTGATCTAGCGGCCCAAGAGACCCAGTACTTC.

CDR3 loop: CASSFSSQGITEAFF. CDR3 sequence (DNA): TGTGCCAGCAGCTTTTCGTCACAGGGAATAACTGAAGCTTTCTTT. The chain employs TRBV7-3 and TRBJ1-1, with D possibly matching TRBD1 (6 bases). There are 15 residues in the CDR3. Trimming took 3 bases from V and 5 from J, leaving 16 bases between them. Germline CDR1 is SGHTA and CDR2 is FQGTGA. The full variable domain, with the rest looked up from reference TRBV7-3 and TRBJ1-1, is GAGVSQTPSNKVTEKGKYVELRCDPISGHTALYWYRQSLGQGPEFLIYFQGTGAADDSGLPNDRFFAVRPEGSVSTLKIQRTERGDSAVYLCASSFSSQGITEAFFGQGTRLTVV.

This clone was counted many times. The chain links TRBV5-4 to TRBJ1-2; 8 bases align to TRBD1. The CDR3 covers 16 residues. Per the germline V gene, CDR1 is SGHNT and CDR2 is YYREEE (reference sequence). J lost 6 bases, V lost 0 bases, and 10 bases had no gene match. As DNA, the CDR3 is TGTGCCAGCAGCTTGGGCCGGACAGGGTCGTGGGATGGCTACACCTTC. This gives the protein CASSLGRTGSWDGYTF. Drawing the rest from reference TRBV5-4 and TRBJ1-2, the complete variable domain is ETGVTQSPTHLIKTRGQQVTLRCSSQSGHNTVSWYQQALGQGPQFIFQYYREEENGRGNFPPRFSGLQFPNYSSELNVNALELDDSALYLCASSLGRTGSWDGYTFGSGTRLTVV.

The chain links TRBV7-2 to TRBJ2-6; 9 bases line up with TRBD1. CDR3 length equals 18 residues. With 5 bases clipped from V and 0 bases from J, the junction kept 8 bases outside the gene matches. CDR1 is SGHTA and CDR2 is FQGNSA in the germline V gene. The CDR3 bases are TGTGCCAGCAGCCCCAGGACAGGGGCCCACTCTGGGGCCAACGTCCTGACTTTC. Translation: CASSPRTGAHSGANVLTF.

V gene TRBV11-3 combines with J gene TRBJ2-7, with TRBD1 as a possible D gene (6 bases). Trimming pared 6 bases from V and 2 bases from J, leaving 11 bases between. The CDR3 covers 13 residues. Germline CDR1 SGHNT, CDR2 YENEEA. The CDR3 here is CASSEGGTYEQYF. The CDR3 region has the DNA TGTGCCAGCAGTGAAGGGGGTACCTACGAGCAGTACTTC.

V usage is TRBV28 and J usage is TRBJ1-1; unclear D gene. The CDR3 loop spans 15 amino acids. The ends were cut back, 1 base at V and 4 bases at J, with 13 bases in the middle. The germline gives CDR1 MDHEN, CDR2 SYDVKM. The CDR3 loop is CASSLSGWVGTEAFF. The CDR3 DNA reads as TGTGCCAGCAGTTTATCGGGTTGGGTCGGCACTGAAGCTTTCTTT.

The chain couples TRBV5-1 to TRBJ2-7; D gene unclear. Trimming pared 0 bases from V and 3 bases from J, leaving 7 bases between. Looked up from germline, CDR1 is SGHRS and CDR2 is YFSETQ. This CDR3 spans 13 amino acids. The CDR3 DNA reads TGCGCCAGCAGCTTGGACCGCGTCTACGAGCAGTACTTC. Protein: CASSLDRVYEQYF. The full variable domain, rest sourced from reference TRBV5-1 and TRBJ2-7, is KAGVTQTPRYLIKTRGQQVTLSCSPISGHRSVSWYQQTPGQGLQFLFEYFSETQRNKGNFPGRFSGRQFSNSRSEMNVSTLELGDSALYLCASSLDRVYEQYFGPGTRLTVT.

The chain carries TRBV10-3 and TRBJ2-3; TRBD1 is a possible D gene (6 bases). Germline assignment: CDR1 ENHRY and CDR2 SYGVKD. Trimming removed 9 bases at V and 0 bases at J, with 10 bases between. CDR3 length: 13 amino acids. CDR3 sequence (DNA): TGTGCCATTGGGGACACTAGCACAGATACGCAGTATTTT. Protein product: CAIGDTSTDTQYF.

The chain combines TRBV7-9 with TRBJ2-7, with D possibly TRBD2 on 6 matching bases. The germline gives CDR1 SEHNR, CDR2 FQNEAQ (reference sequence). Trimming removed 3 bases at V and 6 bases at J, with 15 bases between. This CDR3 comprises 14 residues. CDR3 amino acids: CASSFFSWGGEQYF. In DNA form, the CDR3 reads TGTGCCAGCAGCTTTTTTAGCTGGGGAGGCGAGCAGTACTTC.

CDR3 protein: CASSVQGGKGTDTQYF. In nucleotides, the CDR3 is TGTGCCAGCAGTGTCCAGGGCGGGAAGGGCACAGATACGCAGTATTTT. V and J are TRBV6-4 and TRBJ2-3, with a tentative D call TRBD2 (6 bases). Trimming pared 4 bases from V and 1 base from J, leaving 15 bases between. CDR1 and CDR2 (germline): MRHNA, SNTAGT. The length of the CDR3 is 16 residues.

The genes are TRBV5-8 and TRBJ2-3, with 8 bases aligning to TRBD1. Germline V gives CDR1 SGHTS, CDR2 YDEGEE. V was clipped by 1 base and J by 5 bases; unmatched bases: 6. CDR3 length: 15 amino acids. CDR3 DNA: TGTGCCAGCAGCTTGCAGGGGGCAGTCCAAGATACGCAGTATTTT. Its translation is CASSLQGAVQDTQYF.

This clone has just one count. This chain connects TRBV9 to TRBJ2-5; weak D call: TRBD2 (6 bases). Looked up from germline, CDR1 is SGDLS and CDR2 is YYNGEE. The CDR3 runs 16 residues. Trimming removed 0 bases from V and 3 bases from J, with 15 bases in between. The CDR3 is CASSVVGRDQKETQYF. The DNA of the CDR3 is TGTGCCAGCAGCGTAGTAGGGCGGGACCAAAAAGAGACCCAGTACTTC.

This clone has more than one count but fewer than ten. Here the CDR3 reads CASRIGTDTQYF. In nucleotides, the CDR3 is TGTGCCAGCCGAATAGGCACAGATACGCAGTATTTT. This sequence joins TRBV2 and TRBJ2-3; D is ambiguous. This CDR3 region has 12 residues. The V end was cut by 8 bases, the J end by 1 base, with 7 bases between. Germline loops: CDR1 SNHLY, CDR2 FYNNEI. The full variable domain, in which reference TRBV2 and TRBJ2-3 provide the parts outside the CDR3, is EPEVTQTPSHQVTQMGQEVILRCVPISNHLYFYWYRQILGQKVEFLVSFYNNEISEKSEIFDDQFSVERPDGSNFTLKIRSTKLEDSAMYFCASRIGTDTQYFGPGTRLTVL.

The chain carries TRBV7-6 and TRBJ2-7; 7 bases are shared with TRBD1. V lost 3 bases, J lost 5 bases, and 7 bases stayed unmatched. Germline V gives CDR1 SGHVS, CDR2 FNYEAQ. The CDR3 has 14 residues. The CDR3, as DNA: TGTGCCAGCAGCTTCAAGGGACAGAACCACGAGCAGTACTTC. As protein: CASSFKGQNHEQYF.

The chain has TRBV18 and TRBJ1-2, with TRBD1 matching over 10 bases. CDR3 length equals 16 residues. Per germline, CDR1 KGHSH and CDR2 LQKENI. V was clipped by 4 bases and J by 7 bases; unmatched bases: 12. The CDR3 is CASSLITGTGAFGYTF. In nucleotides, the CDR3 is TGTGCCAGCTCACTCATCACCGGGACAGGGGCGTTTGGCTACACCTTC.

The gene calls are TRBV6-4 and TRBJ2-1, with 7 bases lining up with TRBD2. Germline V gene lookup returns CDR1 MRHNA and CDR2 SNTAGT. CDR3 length equals 15 residues. V gave up 0 bases and J gave up 4 bases; unmatched junction bases: 3. The chain's CDR3 is CASSDSTSLYNEQFF. CDR3 in DNA: TGTGCCAGCAGTGACTCGACTAGCCTGTACAATGAGCAGTTCTTC.

V usage is TRBV25-1 and J usage is TRBJ1-2; TRBD1 aligns across 10 bases. The CDR3 has 15 residues. CDR1 and CDR2 from the germline V gene are MGHDK and SYGVNS. With 6 bases clipped from V and 3 bases from J, the junction kept 7 bases outside the gene matches. This CDR3 reads CASSQDRGRDYGYTF. The CDR3 DNA reads as TGTGCCAGCAGCCAAGACAGGGGGCGCGACTATGGCTACACCTTC.

V is TRBV16 and J is TRBJ2-6; no firm D call. V lost 0 bases to trimming and J lost 5 bases, with 8 bases between them. The germline CDR1 and CDR2 sequences are KGHSY and FQNENV. CDR3 length equals 15 residues. The CDR3 DNA is TGTGCCAGCAGCCAATCGCCAGGTTGGGCCAACGTCCTGACTTTC. Translated, it gives CASSQSPGWANVLTF.

This clone was counted only a few times. This chain joins TRBV6-1 and TRBJ2-5; 13 positions agree with TRBD2. The J call may be in error: the DNA end matches TRBJ2-7 better. CDR3 length: 17 amino acids. The germline gives CDR1 MNHNS, CDR2 SASEGT. DNA for the CDR3: TGTGCCAGCAGTGACGGGACTAGCGGGGTAAGCTCCTACGAGCAGTACTTC. The encoded protein is CASSDGTSGVSSYEQYF.

The V call is TRBV9, the J call TRBJ2-7; 9 bases are shared with TRBD2. CDR3 size: 15 residues. The V gene's germline CDR1 is SGDLS and CDR2 YYNGEE. J was trimmed by 4 bases and V by 0 bases; bases with no gene match: 5. CDR3 bases: TGTGCCAGCAGCGTAGCCGGGACTAGCCGATACGAGCAGTACTTC. Amino acid sequence: CASSVAGTSRYEQYF.

The chain couples TRBV7-8 to TRBJ1-2; D not certain. V lost 5 bases and J 3 bases, leaving 13 bases between the germline ends. Germline V CDR1 and CDR2: SGHVS, FQNEAQ. This CDR3 has 14 amino acids. CDR3 region: CASSPQTEDYGYTF. Written as DNA, the CDR3 is TGTGCCAGCAGCCCCCAAACAGAAGACTATGGCTACACCTTC.

V usage is TRBV2 and J usage is TRBJ2-3; 7 bases align to TRBD1. The ends lost 10 bases at V and 2 bases at J; junction bases unmatched: 6. The germline V gene has CDR1 SNHLY and CDR2 FYNNEI. The CDR3 contains 13 residues. The CDR3 DNA reads TGTGCCACAGGGGGAGCCGACACAGATACGCAGTATTTT. Translating it yields CATGGADTDTQYF.

This sequence joins TRBV27 and TRBJ1-2, with D possibly matching TRBD1 (6 bases). This CDR3 contains 13 residues. Germline values: CDR1 MNHEY, CDR2 SMNVEV (reference sequence). V was clipped by 6 bases and J by 7 bases, with 15 bases between them. CDR3: CASSISGTIGYTF. The CDR3 DNA reads TGTGCCAGCAGCATTTCCGGGACAATTGGCTACACCTTC.

The rearrangement links TRBV13 to TRBJ1-2; D uncertain. Germline loops: CDR1 PRHDT, CDR2 FYEKMQ (reference sequence). The CDR3 is 13 amino acids. Trimming took off 1 base at V and 4 bases at J, with 7 bases between the two ends. The DNA of the CDR3 is TGTGCCAGCAGCTTAGAGCTGAGCTATGGCTACACCTTC. It codes for CASSLELSYGYTF.

CDR3 sequence: CASSVGVNSEQFF. CDR3 in DNA: TGTGCCAGCAGCGTAGGGGTTAACAGTGAGCAGTTCTTC. V and J are TRBV9 and TRBJ2-1, with D uncertain. The CDR3 has 13 amino acids. Trimming removed 0 bases at V and 9 bases at J, with 10 bases between. Germline CDR1 SGDLS, CDR2 YYNGEE. Drawing the rest from reference TRBV9 and TRBJ2-1, the complete variable domain is DSGVTQTPKHLITATGQRVTLRCSPRSGDLSVYWYQQSLDQGLQFLIQYYNGEERAKGNILERFSAQQFPDLHSELNLSSLELGDSALYFCASSVGVNSEQFFGPGTRLTVL.

The genes are TRBV5-6 and TRBJ2-7; possibly TRBD1 for D (5 bases). Germline CDR1 is SGHDT and CDR2 is YYEEEE. The germline V and J ends were trimmed by 1 base and 1 base, with 9 bases remaining between them. This CDR3 has 14 residues. CDR3 sequence (DNA): TGTGCCAGCAGCTTGTATGGGGCGTCCTACGAGCAGTACTTC. Amino acid sequence: CASSLYGASYEQYF.

The CDR3 DNA follows: TGCGCCAGTAGAGACAGTTCAAGGAAAGATACGCAGTATTTT. Protein sequence: CASRDSSRKDTQYF. The V gene is TRBV5-1, the J gene TRBJ2-3, with a weak D call TRBD1 (5 bases). Germline V gives CDR1 SGHRS, CDR2 YFSETQ. There are 14 residues in the CDR3. Trimming took off 8 bases at V and 5 bases at J, with 18 bases between the two ends.

This clone has more than one count but fewer than ten. The chain recombines TRBV6-5 with TRBJ1-2; D is unresolved. In germline, CDR1 is MNHEY, CDR2 SVGAGI. Trimming shortened V by 3 bases and J by 3 bases, and 8 bases separated the two germline ends. CDR3 length equals 13 residues. CDR3 residues: CASSYRRDYGYTF. In DNA, the CDR3 is TGTGCCAGCAGTTATCGGCGGGACTATGGCTACACCTTC.

The gene calls are TRBV4-1 and TRBJ1-1; no clear D gene. The germline gives CDR1 MGHRA, CDR2 YSYEKL. With 0 bases removed from V and 4 bases from J, the gap between germline ends came to 3 bases. The CDR3 spans 12 residues. The DNA of the CDR3 is TGCGCCAGCAGCCAAGACCGCACTGAAGCTTTCTTT. Its translation: CASSQDRTEAFF.